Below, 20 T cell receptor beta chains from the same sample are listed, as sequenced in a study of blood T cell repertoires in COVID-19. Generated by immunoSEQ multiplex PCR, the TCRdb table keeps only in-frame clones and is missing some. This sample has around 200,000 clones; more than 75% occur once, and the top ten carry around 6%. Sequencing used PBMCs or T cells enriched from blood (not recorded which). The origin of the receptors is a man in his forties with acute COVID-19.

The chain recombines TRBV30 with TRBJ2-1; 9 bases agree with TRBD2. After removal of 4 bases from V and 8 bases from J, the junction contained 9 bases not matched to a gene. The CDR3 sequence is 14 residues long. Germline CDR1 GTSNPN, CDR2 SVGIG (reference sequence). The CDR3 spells CAWTLAGGGDEQFF. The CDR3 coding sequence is TGTGCCTGGACCCTGGCGGGAGGGGGGGATGAGCAGTTCTTC.

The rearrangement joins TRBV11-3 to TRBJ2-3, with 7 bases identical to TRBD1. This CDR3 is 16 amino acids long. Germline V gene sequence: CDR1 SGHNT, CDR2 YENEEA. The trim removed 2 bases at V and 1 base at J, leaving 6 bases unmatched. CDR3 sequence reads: CASSLRTTGGTDTQYF. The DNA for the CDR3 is TGTGCCAGCAGCTTAAGAACTACAGGGGGCACAGATACGCAGTATTTT.

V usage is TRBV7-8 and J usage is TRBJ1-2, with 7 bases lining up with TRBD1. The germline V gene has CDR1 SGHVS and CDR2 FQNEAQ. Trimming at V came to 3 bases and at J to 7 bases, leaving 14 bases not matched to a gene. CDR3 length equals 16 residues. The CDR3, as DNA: TGTGCCAGCAGCTTTCCTCGGGACAGAGCTGTCGGTGGCTACACCTTC. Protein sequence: CASSFPRDRAVGGYTF.

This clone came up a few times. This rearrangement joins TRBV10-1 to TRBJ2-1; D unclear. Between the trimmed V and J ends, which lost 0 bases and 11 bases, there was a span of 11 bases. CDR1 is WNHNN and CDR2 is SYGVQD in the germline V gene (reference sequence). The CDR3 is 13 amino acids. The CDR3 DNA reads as TGCGCCAGCAGTGAGTCCCTAGGTACTCAGCAGTTCTTC. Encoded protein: CASSESLGTQQFF.

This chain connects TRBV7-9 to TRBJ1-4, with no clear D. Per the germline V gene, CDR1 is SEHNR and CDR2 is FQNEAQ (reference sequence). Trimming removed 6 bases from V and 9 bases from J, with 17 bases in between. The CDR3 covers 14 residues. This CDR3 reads CASRAGGANQKLFF. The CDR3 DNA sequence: TGTGCCAGCAGGGCTGGCGGAGCGAATCAAAAACTGTTTTTT.

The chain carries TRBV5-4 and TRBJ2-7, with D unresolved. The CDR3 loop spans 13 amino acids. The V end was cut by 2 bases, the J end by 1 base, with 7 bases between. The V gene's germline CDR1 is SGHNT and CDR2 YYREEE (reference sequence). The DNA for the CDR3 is TGTGCCAGCAGCTTCCCCAGTTCCTACGAGCAGTACTTC. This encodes CASSFPSSYEQYF.

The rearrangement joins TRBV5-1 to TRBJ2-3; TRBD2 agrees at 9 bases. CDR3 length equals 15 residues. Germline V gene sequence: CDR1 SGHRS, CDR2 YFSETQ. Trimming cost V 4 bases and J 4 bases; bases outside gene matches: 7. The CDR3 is CASSEIAGVPDTQYF. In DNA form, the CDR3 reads TGCGCCAGCAGCGAAATAGCGGGAGTGCCAGATACGCAGTATTTT.

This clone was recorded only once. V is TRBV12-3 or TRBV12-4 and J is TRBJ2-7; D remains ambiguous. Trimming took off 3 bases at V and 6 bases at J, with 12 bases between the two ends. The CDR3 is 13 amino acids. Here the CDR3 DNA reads TGTGCCAGCAGTTTCTCTTCTAGTGGCGAGCAGTACTTC. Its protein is CASSFSSSGEQYF.

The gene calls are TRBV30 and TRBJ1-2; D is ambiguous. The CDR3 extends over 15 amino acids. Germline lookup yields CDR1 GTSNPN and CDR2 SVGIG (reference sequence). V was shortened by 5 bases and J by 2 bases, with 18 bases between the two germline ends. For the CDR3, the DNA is TGTGCCTGGTCACTCCCGCGGGATGGGAACTATGGCTACACCTTC. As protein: CAWSLPRDGNYGYTF.

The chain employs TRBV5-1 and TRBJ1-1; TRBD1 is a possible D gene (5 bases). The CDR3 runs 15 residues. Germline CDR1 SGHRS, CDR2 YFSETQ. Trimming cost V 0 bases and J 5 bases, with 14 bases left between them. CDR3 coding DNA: TGCGCCAGCAGCTTGGAGCTTGTGGGGCAGACTGAAGCTTTCTTT. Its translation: CASSLELVGQTEAFF. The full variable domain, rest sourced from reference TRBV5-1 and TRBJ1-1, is KAGVTQTPRYLIKTRGQQVTLSCSPISGHRSVSWYQQTPGQGLQFLFEYFSETQRNKGNFPGRFSGRQFSNSRSEMNVSTLELGDSALYLCASSLELVGQTEAFFGQGTRLTVV.

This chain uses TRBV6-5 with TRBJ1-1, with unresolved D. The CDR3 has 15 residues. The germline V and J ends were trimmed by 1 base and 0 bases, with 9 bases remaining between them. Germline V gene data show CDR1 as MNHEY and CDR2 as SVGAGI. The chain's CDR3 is CASSYFSTMNTEAFF. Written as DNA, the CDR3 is TGTGCCAGCAGTTACTTCAGTACCATGAACACTGAAGCTTTCTTT.

This chain's CDR3 is CASSFRRGANNEQFF. The DNA of the CDR3 is TGTGCCAGCAGCTTTAGAAGAGGAGCAAACAATGAGCAGTTCTTC. This rearrangement joins TRBV11-3 to TRBJ2-1, with D hard to call. Germline-derived CDR1 and CDR2 are SGHNT and YENEEA. Trimming took off 3 bases at V and 5 bases at J, with 14 bases between the two ends. The CDR3 spans 15 residues.

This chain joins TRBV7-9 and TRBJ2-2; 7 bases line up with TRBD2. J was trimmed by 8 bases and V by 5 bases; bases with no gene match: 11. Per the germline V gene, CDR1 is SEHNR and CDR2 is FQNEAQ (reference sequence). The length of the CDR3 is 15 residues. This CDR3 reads CASSLGLGGGGELFF. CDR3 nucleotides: TGTGCCAGCAGCCTCGGACTAGGAGGAGGGGGGGAGCTGTTTTTT.

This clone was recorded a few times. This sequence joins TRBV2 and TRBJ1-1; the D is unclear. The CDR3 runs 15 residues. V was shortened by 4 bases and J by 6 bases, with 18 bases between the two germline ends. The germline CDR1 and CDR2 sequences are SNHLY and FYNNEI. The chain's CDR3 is CASSAQSGEFSEAFF. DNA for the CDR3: TGTGCCAGCAGTGCCCAGTCCGGGGAGTTCTCTGAAGCTTTCTTT.

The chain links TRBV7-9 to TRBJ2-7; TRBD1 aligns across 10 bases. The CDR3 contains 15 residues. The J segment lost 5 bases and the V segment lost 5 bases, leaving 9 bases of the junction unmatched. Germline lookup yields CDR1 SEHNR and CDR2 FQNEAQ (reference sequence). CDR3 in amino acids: CASSSLGQGRDEQYF. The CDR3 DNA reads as TGTGCCAGCAGCAGCCTGGGACAGGGGAGAGACGAGCAGTACTTC. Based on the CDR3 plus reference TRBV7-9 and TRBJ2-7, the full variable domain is DTGVSQNPRHKITKRGQNVTFRCDPISEHNRLYWYRQTLGQGPEFLTYFQNEAQLEKSRLLSDRFSAERPKGSFSTLEIQRTEQGDSAMYLCASSSLGQGRDEQYFGPGTRLTVT.

CDR3 region: CASRLFNGRSPNYGYTF. The CDR3 bases are TGTGCAAGTCGCTTATTTAACGGGAGGTCTCCCAACTATGGCTACACCTTC. The chain couples TRBV12-2 to TRBJ1-2. TRBV12-2 is a pseudogene. CDR3 size: 17 residues.

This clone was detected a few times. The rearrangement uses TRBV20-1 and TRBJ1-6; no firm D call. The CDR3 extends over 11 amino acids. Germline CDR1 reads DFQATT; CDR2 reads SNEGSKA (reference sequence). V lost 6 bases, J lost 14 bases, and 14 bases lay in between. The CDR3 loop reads CSAKDERALHF. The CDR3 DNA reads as TGCAGTGCAAAAGACGAGAGGGCCCTCCACTTT.

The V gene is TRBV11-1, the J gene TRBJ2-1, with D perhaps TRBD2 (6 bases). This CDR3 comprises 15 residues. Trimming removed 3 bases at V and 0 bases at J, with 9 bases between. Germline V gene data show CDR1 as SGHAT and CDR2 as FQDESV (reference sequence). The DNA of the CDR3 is TGTGCCAGCAGCTTCACTAGCAACTCCTACAATGAGCAGTTCTTC. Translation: CASSFTSNSYNEQFF.

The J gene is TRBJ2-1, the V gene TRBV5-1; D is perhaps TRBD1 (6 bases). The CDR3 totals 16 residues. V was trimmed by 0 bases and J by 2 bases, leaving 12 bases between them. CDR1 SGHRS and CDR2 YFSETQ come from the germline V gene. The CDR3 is CASSLVAGTTYNEQFF. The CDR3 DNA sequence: TGCGCCAGCAGCTTGGTCGCCGGGACAACCTACAATGAGCAGTTCTTC.

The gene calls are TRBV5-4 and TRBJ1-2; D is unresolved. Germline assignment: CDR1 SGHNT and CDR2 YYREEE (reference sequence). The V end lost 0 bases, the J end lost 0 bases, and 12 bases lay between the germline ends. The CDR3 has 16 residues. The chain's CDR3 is CASSLGEILPNYGYTF. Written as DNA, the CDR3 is TGTGCCAGCAGCTTGGGAGAAATCCTCCCTAACTATGGCTACACCTTC.